This TCR beta chain is drawn from a study of CD8+CD57+ T cells in acquired aplastic anemia. Across the whole study: The mean DNA yield obtained from sorted CD4+ and CD8+ cells came to about 3.2 ug. Study results and caveats: Roughly 30 was the count of CD8+ CDR3 sequences that patients shared with controls.

About this clonotype: Its antigen is currently unknown.

Genomic DNA constituted the template upon which TCR beta VDJ and CDR3 profiling was performed. Each CDR3 protein is one row after TCRdb ran MiXCR on the reads. The sample lists about 180,000 distinct CDR3 sequences; roughly 50% were seen once. Sequencing was done on patients that had shown CD8+CD57+ cell expansion by flow cytometry. All participating patients were living with severe acquired aplastic anemia. The receptor's source is a human donor with aplastic anemia. What was sequenced was sorted CD4+, CD8+, or CD8+CD57+ T cells (not recorded which) from PBMCs.

CDR3 coding DNA: TGTGCCAGTAGTTTACCCTCTGGAAACACCATATATTTT. Translated, it gives CASSLPSGNTIYF. V gene TRBV19 combines with J gene TRBJ1-3; D gene unclear. Germline CDR1 and CDR2: LNHDA and SQIVND (reference sequence). Trimming removed 5 bases from V and 0 bases from J, with 5 bases in between. The CDR3 loop spans 13 amino acids.